This T cell receptor (beta chain) was documented in a study of blood T cell repertoires in COVID-19. Looking at the study overall: COVID-19 samples from acute and convalescent phases originated in the United States, Italy and Spain.

Only in-frame clones appear in the TCRdb table, and some are missing; sequencing was by immunoSEQ multiplex PCR. Here the sample spans over 200,000 clones, over 80% being singletons. CDR3 length: 16 amino acids. Germline lookup yields CDR1 KGHSH and CDR2 LQKENI. V gave up 3 bases and J gave up 0 bases; unmatched junction bases: 3. Residents of 24 US areas, aged roughly 18 to 89 years, made up the participants. A COVID-19 case had been met by exposed participants during the 2 weeks before study entry. The clonotype originates from a woman between 25 and 40 years old who had been exposed to COVID-19. The sample taken for sequencing was PBMCs or T cells enriched from blood (not recorded which). The chain joins TRBV18 to TRBJ2-1, with 9 bases fitting TRBD2. The CDR3 loop reads CASSPGGRASYNEQFF. CDR3 bases: TGTGCCAGCTCACCCGGCGGGAGGGCCTCCTACAATGAGCAGTTCTTC. Filled out from reference TRBV18 and TRBJ2-1, the complete variable domain reads NAGVMQNPRHLVRRRGQEARLRCSPMKGHSHVYWYRQLPEEGLKFMVYLQKENIIDESGMPKERFSAEFPKEGPSILRIQQVVRGDSAAYFCASSPGGRASYNEQFFGPGTRLTVL.